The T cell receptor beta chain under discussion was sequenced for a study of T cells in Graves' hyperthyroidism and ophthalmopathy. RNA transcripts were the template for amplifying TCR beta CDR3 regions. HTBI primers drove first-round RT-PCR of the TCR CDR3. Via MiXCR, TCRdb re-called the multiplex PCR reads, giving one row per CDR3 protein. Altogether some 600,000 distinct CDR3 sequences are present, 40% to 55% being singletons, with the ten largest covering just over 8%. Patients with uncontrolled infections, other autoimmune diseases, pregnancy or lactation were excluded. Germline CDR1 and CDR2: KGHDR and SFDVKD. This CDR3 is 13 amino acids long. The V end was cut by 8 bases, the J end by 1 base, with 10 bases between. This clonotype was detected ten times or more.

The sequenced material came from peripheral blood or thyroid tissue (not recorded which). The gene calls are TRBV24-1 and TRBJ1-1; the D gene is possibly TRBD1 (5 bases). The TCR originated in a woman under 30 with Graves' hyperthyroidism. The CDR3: CATTQGTNTEAFF. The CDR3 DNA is TGTGCCACCACTCAGGGTACGAACACTGAAGCTTTCTTT.